A single sample is the source of the 18 T cell receptor beta chains below, sequenced in a study of T cells after yellow fever vaccination. Using its own MiXCR run on the 5' RACE reads, TCRdb lists one record per CDR3 protein. The table records roughly 330,000 distinct CDR3 sequences, about 4% of them present only once. This specimen consisted of PBMCs, obtained 5 days after the yellow fever booster vaccination. All receptors come from a man younger than 30 who received the YFV17D yellow fever vaccine.

V usage is TRBV29-1 and J usage is TRBJ2-7; 7 bases are shared with TRBD1. CDR1 SQVTM and CDR2 ANQGSEA come from the germline V gene. V dropped 1 base and J dropped 2; count of bases not matched to a gene: 5. The CDR3 loop spans 14 amino acids. The CDR3 region has the DNA TGCAGCGTTGAAGTCACAGGGGACACCTACGAGCAGTACTTC. Amino acids: CSVEVTGDTYEQYF.

The V gene is TRBV27, the J gene TRBJ2-5; TRBD1 or TRBD2 may be the D gene (5 bases each). V was clipped by 8 bases and J by 3 bases, with 13 bases between them. The CDR3 contains 13 residues. Germline V gene sequence: CDR1 MNHEY, CDR2 SMNVEV (reference sequence). Here the CDR3 reads CASAPRGEETQYF. CDR3 in DNA: TGTGCCAGCGCCCCCCGAGGGGAAGAGACCCAGTACTTC.

This clonotype was picked up a small number of times. The chain carries TRBV7-2 and TRBJ2-2; tentatively, D is TRBD2 (5 bases). The CDR3 covers 12 residues. CDR1 and CDR2 (germline): SGHTA, FQGNSA. Trimming left V 7 bases short and J 6 bases short, with 9 bases between. CDR3: CASKEAPGELFF. The CDR3 nucleotides are TGTGCCAGCAAGGAGGCCCCCGGGGAGCTGTTTTTT.

This chain joins TRBV7-6 and TRBJ2-5; TRBD2 matches 7 bases. V dropped 5 bases and J dropped 9; count of bases not matched to a gene: 15. The length of the CDR3 is 15 residues. Germline values: CDR1 SGHVS, CDR2 FNYEAQ. The DNA of the CDR3 is TGTGCCAGCAGCCAAGGGAGCGGGACCACTTGGTCCCAGTACTTC. Protein product: CASSQGSGTTWSQYF.

This clonotype was seen many times. The V and J genes are TRBV5-6 and TRBJ2-4; 9 nucleotides match TRBD2. In germline, CDR1 is SGHDT, CDR2 YYEEEE. CDR3 size: 16 residues. V gave up 4 bases and J gave up 0 bases; unmatched junction bases: 5. The CDR3 DNA reads as TGTGCCAGCAGCCCGGGACTAGCTGTAGCCAAAAACATTCAGTACTTC. As protein: CASSPGLAVAKNIQYF.

The table lists this clonotype with many counts. This chain connects TRBV9 to TRBJ2-6; D is unresolved. This CDR3 has 18 residues. Trimming shortened V by 0 bases and J by 0 bases, and 13 bases separated the two germline ends. Germline values: CDR1 SGDLS, CDR2 YYNGEE. CDR3 loop: CASSVVAGRISGANVLTF. CDR3 sequence (DNA): TGTGCCAGCAGCGTAGTAGCCGGACGGATCTCTGGGGCCAACGTCCTGACTTTC.

This clonotype occurred a few times. This chain uses TRBV18 with TRBJ2-7, with unresolved D. V gave up 10 bases and J gave up 2 bases, with 15 bases separating them. CDR3 size: 13 residues. CDR1 and CDR2 (germline): KGHSH, LQKENI. CDR3 sequence: CATAGTNPYEQYV. CDR3 sequence (DNA): TGTGCCACGGCAGGAACGAACCCCTACGAGCAGTACGTC.

This clonotype was counted ten times or more. This chain joins TRBV7-9 and TRBJ2-5; D is unresolved. CDR1 SEHNR and CDR2 FQNEAQ come from the germline V gene (reference sequence). The CDR3 has 12 residues. V lost 6 bases and J 10 bases, leaving 15 bases between the germline ends. This CDR3 is CASSSDARDQYF. DNA for the CDR3: TGTGCCAGCAGTTCGGATGCAAGGGACCAGTACTTC.

This clonotype has only a few counts. The chain combines TRBV19 with TRBJ2-2, with D perhaps matching TRBD1 (6 bases). Trimming cost V 6 bases and J 5 bases, with 10 bases left between them. Germline values: CDR1 LNHDA, CDR2 SQIVND (reference sequence). This CDR3 is built from 13 residues. The CDR3 nucleotides read TGTGCCAGTAGGTCAGGGGCGACCGGGGAGCTGTTTTTT. Translating gives CASRSGATGELFF. Full variable domain (outside the CDR3, taken from reference TRBV19 and TRBJ2-2): DGGITQSPKYLFRKEGQNVTLSCEQNLNHDAMYWYRQDPGQGLRLIYYSQIVNDFQKGDIAEGYSVSREKKESFPLTVTSAQKNPTAFYLCASRSGATGELFFGEGSRLTVL.

The chain carries TRBV5-1 and TRBJ2-3; TRBD1 matches 8 bases. The junction had 13 bases not matched to a gene; V was cut back by 4 bases and J by 6 bases. Germline CDR1 SGHRS, CDR2 YFSETQ. The CDR3 has 16 residues. CDR3: CASSIIRGRFSDTQYF. Here the CDR3 DNA reads TGCGCCAGCAGCATCATCAGGGGGCGCTTTTCCGATACGCAGTATTTT.

The V and J genes are TRBV6-6 and TRBJ1-1, with D unclear. CDR3 length: 12 amino acids. The ends were cut back, 5 bases at V and 10 bases at J, with 14 bases in the middle. Germline CDR1 and CDR2: MNHNY and SVGAGI (reference sequence). CDR3 in DNA: TGTGCCAGCAGTCCCCAAGGACCTCGAGCTTTCTTT. Protein product: CASSPQGPRAFF.

This clonotype was recorded many times. This chain connects TRBV7-3 to TRBJ2-1, with 9 nucleotides matching TRBD1. After removal of 5 bases from V and 4 bases from J, the junction contained 6 bases not matched to a gene. The CDR3 covers 15 residues. Germline V lookup: CDR1 SGHTA, CDR2 FQGTGA. CDR3 nucleotide sequence: TGTGCCAGCAGCCTTAGGGGACAGGGATACAATGAGCAGTTCTTC. This translates into CASSLRGQGYNEQFF.

J is TRBJ2-3 and V is TRBV7-9; 8 positions agree with TRBD1. The CDR3 is 13 amino acids. With V trimmed by 5 bases and J by 8 bases, 6 bases remained unmatched. Looked up from germline, CDR1 is SEHNR and CDR2 is FQNEAQ (reference sequence). DNA of the CDR3: TGTGCCAGCAGCACAGACAGGGGCCTTACGCAGTATTTT. Its translation: CASSTDRGLTQYF.

The chain is built from TRBV19 and TRBJ2-1, with D perhaps TRBD2 (6 bases). This CDR3 contains 12 residues. The germline V gene has CDR1 LNHDA and CDR2 SQIVND (reference sequence). V dropped 8 bases and J dropped 4 bases, with 9 bases sitting between them. The CDR3 bases are TGTGCCAGTTGTGGGGGGTACAATGAGCAGTTCTTC. This sequence encodes CASCGGYNEQFF.

This rearrangement joins TRBV10-3 to TRBJ2-5, with D possibly being TRBD1 (6 bases). The CDR3 length is 13 residues. With 6 bases removed from V and 2 bases from J, the gap between germline ends came to 10 bases. Germline V lookup: CDR1 ENHRY, CDR2 SYGVKD. DNA for the CDR3: TGTGCCATCAGGGACAGTGCTCAAGAGACCCAGTACTTC. Protein: CAIRDSAQETQYF.

The J gene is TRBJ2-7, the V gene TRBV20-1; D not resolved. The CDR3 is made up of 13 amino acids. The ends were cut back, 6 bases at V and 2 bases at J, with 14 bases in the middle. Germline V gives CDR1 DFQATT, CDR2 SNEGSKA (reference sequence). The CDR3 here is CSAYPRQTYEQYV. The CDR3 DNA sequence: TGCAGTGCATACCCCCGACAAACCTACGAGCAGTACGTC.

This clonotype was seen ten or more times. The V and J genes are TRBV7-2 and TRBJ2-2; D may be TRBD2 (6 bases). Germline CDR1 and CDR2: SGHTA and FQGNSA. Trimming cost V 1 base and J 4 bases, with 16 bases left between them. This CDR3 is 17 amino acids long. CDR3 residues: CASSLVSAGSFTGELFF. CDR3 bases: TGTGCCAGCAGCTTAGTTTCGGCGGGGAGCTTCACCGGGGAGCTGTTTTTT. The whole variable domain, filled in from reference TRBV7-2 and TRBJ2-2, reads GAGVSQSPSNKVTEKGKDVELRCDPISGHTALYWYRQSLGQGLEFLIYFQGNSAPDKSGLPSDRFSAERTGGSVSTLTIQRTQQEDSAVYLCASSLVSAGSFTGELFFGEGSRLTVL.

This clonotype has a handful of counts. The chain joins TRBV7-2 to TRBJ1-6; 11 nucleotides align to TRBD1. CDR1 is SGHTA, CDR2 FQGNSA, per germline. This CDR3 spans 15 amino acids. V shed 2 bases and J 11 bases; nucleotides not matched to a gene: 5. The CDR3 region is CASSLLRDRGTPLHF. CDR3 bases: TGTGCCAGCAGCTTACTCCGGGACAGGGGGACACCCCTCCACTTT.